This entry describes one T cell receptor (beta chain). Its antigen remains unidentified. Base qualities were left out, and no much larger clone turns up one base away. The sample comes from a study of blood T cell repertoires in COVID-19 (dated by TCRdb to about 2020). For the study in its entirety: Samples from collaborators originated in the United States, Italy and Spain and spanned both the acute and convalescent phases of COVID-19. The material from the prospective study consisted of cDNA or gDNA derived from T cells, B-cell-depleted T cells, or PBMCs. The dataset comprised deeply sampled blood TCRbeta repertoires from subjects exposed to, actively infected with, or recovered from COVID-19. The repertoires were made available in a free public database intended to serve as a resource for research on the immune response to SARS-CoV-2. The samples were drawn from two sources: the first 160 participants of the ongoing ImmuneRACE study, and 1,254 subjects contributed by 6 global collaborators. Sample metadata almost always included a de-identified subject ID, COVID-19 status, age in years and sex. Where available, HLA class I and class II types were obtained from metadata supplied by the sample provider rather than from assay-based typing. The study at large found these results: Clinical and demographic metadata were provided uncurated, with the amount varying by source and participant.

TCRbeta CDR3 regions were amplified from genomic DNA by means of the immunoSEQ Assay, a bias-controlled multiplex PCR. The original methods were these. Within the assay, amplification of reference gene primers was used to estimate how many nucleated cells each sample contained. To quantify the absolute abundance of each unique TCRbeta CDR3 rearrangement, sequence reads were collapsed and filtered. For each sample, productive Simpson clonality was calculated as the square root of Simpson's diversity index across productive rearrangements. TCRdb re-hosts the immuneACCESS table, in-frame sequences only. Its copies lack some clones; in the studies checked, an unresolved V gene accounts for under half of them, and the cause for the rest is not known. V and J calls plus clone size are reproduced from that table; the DNA served to infer D and trimming. The sample table lists about 160,000 clones, 78% of them with a count of one. The ten largest clones take up about 15% of the sample.

Trimming takes 4 bases off V and 4 bases off J; junction bases not matched to a gene: 4. The CDR3, cysteine through phenylalanine, is 16 amino acids long. The read is trimmed to its CDR3 DNA, 48 bases read in frame from base 1. According to the germline V gene (reference sequence), CDR1 reads LGHDT and CDR2 reads YNNKEL. The collaborating institutions used their own protocols to collect whole blood in K2EDTA tubes. For TCRbeta analysis, collaborator samples were shipped as frozen whole blood, as isolated PBMCs, or as DNA extracted from either sample type. The sequence derives from a woman of 80 years or more with acute or convalescent COVID-19. Sequencing was carried out using peripheral blood. The V and J segments used are TRBV3-1 (or the pseudogene TRBV3-2) and TRBJ2-2, with 12 bases aligning to TRBD2. The CDR3 sequence is CASSRTSGIGTGELFF. Read as DNA, the sequence is TGTGCCAGCAGCCGGACTAGCGGGATTGGCACCGGGGAGCTGTTTTTT.